The source of this TCR beta chain is a study of memory CD8 T cells in hepatitis C reinfection. The overall study: After reinfection, a couple of primary-infection resolvers became chronically infected. Samples at peak reinfection came 3 to 8 weeks post-detection.

Profiling relied on immunoSEQ multiplex PCR, and the TCRdb table lists in-frame clones only, not all of them. The sample comprises around 47,000 clones, 88% of which are singletons, and 0.95% to 1.5% rests with the top ten. The time point is: peak reinfection, 3 to 8 weeks after reinfection detection. No in vitro expansion preceded TCR sequencing of the sorted cells. Control naive CD8 T cells came from two donors at all three reinfection time points. This receptor was obtained from a young man with hepatitis C virus infection. Sequenced sample: naive CD8+ T cells sorted from blood.

The CDR3 region has the DNA TGTGCCAGCAGCTTGTTCGGGGGAAACAGGGGGCAGAGCTACACCTTC. Translation gives CASSLFGGNRGQSYTF. The J gene is TRBJ1-2, the V gene TRBV5-4, with 9 bases lining up with TRBD1. Trimming cost V 1 base and J 9 bases; bases outside gene matches: 13. There are 16 residues in the CDR3. Per germline, CDR1 SGHNT and CDR2 YYREEE (reference sequence). The complete variable domain, with remaining parts taken from reference TRBV5-4 and TRBJ1-2, reads ETGVTQSPTHLIKTRGQQVTLRCSSQSGHNTVSWYQQALGQGPQFIFQYYREEENGRGNFPPRFSGLQFPNYSSELNVNALELDDSALYLCASSLFGGNRGQSYTFGSGTRLTVV.